This TCR beta chain was found in a study of T-cell reconstitution after alpha-beta-depleted transplantation in children. Study-level findings and limits: Some patients owed their high day-60 TCRbeta diversity to surviving recipient T cells and thymic progenitors. Alpha-beta T cells about two months after transplant reportedly derived from several hundred expanded graft clones. By one year post-transplant, T-cell counts and diversity largely arose from T cells that were newly produced.

Using unique molecular identifiers, the investigators prepared the TCRbeta library. TCRdb reprocessed the PCR reads via MiXCR and lists one record per CDR3 protein. This sample has tens of thousands of distinct CDR3 sequences, with around 15% found just once. In regard to this clonotype: Antigen unknown.

Sequenced here: PBMCs, mostly from graft donor cells, sampled 180 days after TCRalphabeta/CD19-depleted stem cell transplant. This clonotype originated in a male patient aged 2 to 9 who had a stem cell transplant for acute lymphoblastic leukemia, so the T cells may come from the graft donor.

This chain's CDR3 is CAIGGFEEQYF. CDR3 bases: TGTGCCATCGGGGGATTTGAGGAGCAGTACTTC. The chain is built from TRBV10-3 and TRBJ2-7, with D perhaps matching TRBD1 or TRBD2 (5 bases each). Germline loops: CDR1 ENHRY, CDR2 SYGVKD. V dropped 8 bases and J dropped 7 bases, with 12 bases sitting between them. The CDR3 length is 11 residues.